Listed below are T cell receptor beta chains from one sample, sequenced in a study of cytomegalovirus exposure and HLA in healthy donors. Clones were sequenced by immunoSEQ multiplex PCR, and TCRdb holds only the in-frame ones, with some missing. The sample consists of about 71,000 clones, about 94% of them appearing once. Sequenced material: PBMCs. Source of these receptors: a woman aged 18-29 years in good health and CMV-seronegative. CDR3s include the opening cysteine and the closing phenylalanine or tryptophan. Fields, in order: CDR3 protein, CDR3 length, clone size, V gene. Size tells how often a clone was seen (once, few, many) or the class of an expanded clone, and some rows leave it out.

CDR3 protein: CASSLHMGLSYEQYF; CDR3 length: 15; clone size: -; V gene: TRBV27
CDR3 protein: CASSPRPGEQYF; CDR3 length: 12; clone size: -; V gene: TRBV9
CDR3 protein: CASSQAEDGGIDEQFF; CDR3 length: 16; clone size: -; V gene: TRBV4-2
CDR3 protein: CASSPTPQPQHF; CDR3 length: 12; clone size: -; V gene: TRBV6-5
CDR3 protein: CASSSGQGYEQYF; CDR3 length: 13; clone size: -; V gene: TRBV19
CDR3 protein: CAWSPQGQGFSGELFF; CDR3 length: 16; clone size: -; V gene: TRBV30
CDR3 protein: CASSERSSYEQYF; CDR3 length: 13; clone size: few; V gene: TRBV2
CDR3 protein: CASSPPGNGDTGELFF; CDR3 length: 16; clone size: once; V gene: TRBV18
CDR3 protein: CASSFYGGENEKLFF; CDR3 length: 15; clone size: -; V gene: TRBV7-6
CDR3 protein: CASSDGGFRPQHF; CDR3 length: 13; clone size: -; V gene: TRBV5-8
CDR3 protein: CASSAGTSTRDTQYF; CDR3 length: 15; clone size: -; V gene: TRBV5-6
CDR3 protein: CASSTRQGAAYNEQFF; CDR3 length: 16; clone size: -; V gene: TRBV19
CDR3 protein: CASSGGGGFTGELFF; CDR3 length: 15; clone size: -; V gene: TRBV28
CDR3 protein: CASSLAVGEHTGELFF; CDR3 length: 16; clone size: -; V gene: TRBV7-9
CDR3 protein: CASSTQGNNSPLHF; CDR3 length: 14; clone size: -; V gene: TRBV2
CDR3 protein: CASSPTGTGEAFF; CDR3 length: 13; clone size: -; V gene: TRBV9
CDR3 protein: CAISESEGSGANVLTF; CDR3 length: 16; clone size: -; V gene: TRBV10-3